Below are 6 T cell receptor beta chains sequenced from a single sample in a study of shared clonotypes between healthy human individuals. Data came from immunoSEQ multiplex PCR; TCRdb stores just in-frame clones and leaves some out. The sample lists a few million clones; 85% to 95% were seen once. Sequences were obtained from naive CD4+ T cells from PBMCs. As to subset: CD45RA+ positively selected. The receptors were gathered from a man between 18 and 35 years old in good health. Some clones in this sample may be carry-over from other donors' samples.

Worth noting for this clone: Mismatch with germline at one junction end may stem from a read error. This rearrangement joins TRBV7-3 to TRBJ2-3, with D possibly being TRBD2 (6 bases). Germline-derived CDR1 and CDR2 are SGHTA and FQGTGA. The CDR3 is 15 amino acids. The CDR3 spells CASSLTGLSTDTQYF. As DNA, the CDR3 is TGTGCCAGCAGCCTAACGGGACTTAGCACAGATACGCAGTATTTT.

The CDR3 sequence is CASSSQRHGTIYF. CDR3 sequence (DNA): TGTGCCAGCAGCTCGCAGCGGCATGGCACCATATATTTT. V usage is TRBV7-6 and J usage is TRBJ1-3; the D is unclear. CDR1 and CDR2 from the germline V gene are SGHVS and FNYEAQ. Trimming stripped 4 bases from V and 9 bases from J, with 13 bases between. The CDR3 extends over 13 amino acids.

This chain joins TRBV25-1 and TRBJ2-2, with 9 bases lining up with TRBD1. Trimming removed 4 bases from V and 1 base from J; junction bases left unmatched: 1. This CDR3 is 15 amino acids long. The germline CDR1 and CDR2 sequences are MGHDK and SYGVNS. CDR3 residues: CASSGDRVNTGELFF. The CDR3 DNA reads TGTGCCAGCAGTGGGGACAGGGTGAACACCGGGGAGCTGTTTTTT. The full variable domain, completed using reference TRBV25-1 and TRBJ2-2, is EADIYQTPRYLVIGTGKKITLECSQTMGHDKMYWYQQDPGMELHLIHYSYGVNSTEKGDLSSESTVSRIRTEHFPLTLESARPSHTSQYLCASSGDRVNTGELFFGEGSRLTVL.

This clone was recorded a few times. This chain connects TRBV19 to TRBJ1-5, with D uncertain. CDR3 length equals 14 residues. The V end was cut by 4 bases, the J end by 7 bases, with 14 bases between. Germline V gene sequence: CDR1 LNHDA, CDR2 SQIVND (reference sequence). CDR3 sequence reads: CASSNSPPGQPQHF. The CDR3 coding sequence is TGTGCCAGTAGTAATTCACCTCCCGGACAGCCCCAGCATTTT.

The chain is built from TRBV15 and TRBJ2-7; D is ambiguous. Germline assignment: CDR1 LNHNV and CDR2 YYDKDF (reference sequence). V was pared by 3 bases and J by 3 bases, with 15 bases between. The CDR3 sequence is 15 residues long. In nucleotides, the CDR3 is TGTGCCACCAGCAGGGATCTACAGCTAATCTACGAGCAGTACTTC. Its protein product is CATSRDLQLIYEQYF. Full variable domain (rest looked up from reference TRBV15 and TRBJ2-7): DAMVIQNPRYQVTQFGKPVTLSCSQTLNHNVMYWYQQKSSQAPKLLFHYYDKDFNNEADTPDNFQSRRPNTSFCFLDIRSPGLGDTAMYLCATSRDLQLIYEQYFGPGTRLTVT.

Only one count was recorded for this clone. This chain joins TRBV25-1 and TRBJ2-2; D tentatively reads TRBD1 or TRBD2 (5 bases each). V gave up 7 bases and J gave up 3 bases, with 18 bases separating them. The CDR3 totals 16 residues. Germline lookup yields CDR1 MGHDK and CDR2 SYGVNS. CDR3 in amino acids: CASNDPSRGDTGELFF. The CDR3 DNA reads TGTGCCAGCAACGACCCAAGCAGAGGGGACACCGGGGAGCTGTTTTTT.